The present entry profiles one T cell receptor beta chain with its context. Its specific antigen is unknown. No qualities accompany the bases; no much larger clone lies one base away. This specimen belongs to a study of T cell responses to AZD1222 COVID-19 vaccine (dated by TCRdb to the early 2020s). General notes on the study: A total of about 230 trial participants underwent TCR sequencing, of whom about 210 received two doses of AZD1222 and approximately 25 received two doses of the MenACWY control vaccine. Enrollment into the trials was organized by age into subgroups of 18-55, 56-69 and 70-plus years, and those subgroups contained roughly 150, 30 and 60 TCR-sequenced participants, respectively. Study-level results and caveats: The whole spike protein was spanned by vaccine-associated CD4 TCRs, and dominant responses were seen in regions 160-218 and 743-854. Nearly half of unique spike-specific TCRs reportedly recognized epitopes outside regions mutated in the B.1.351 and B.1.1.7 variants. Because no day 14 peak-response samples were available, repertoires were characterized only after the peak T cell response. Most participants were white British and females outnumbered males, and the authors suggested that clonal diversity may have been underestimated. After two AZD1222 doses, both the breadth and the depth of spike-specific TCRs were significantly higher than at day 0 and than in MenACWY recipients. Only 5 to 7 AZD1222 recipients were SARS-CoV-2 seropositive at baseline, limiting conclusions about previously exposed vaccinees. The 56-69-year group was small, and its depth increase did not reach significance, likely because of low power.

The CDR3 regions of human TCRbeta chains were analyzed by immunosequencing. The authors' analysis ran thus. TCRs in the repertoires were matched against a reference library of SARS-CoV-2-specific TCRs that had been generated with the MIRA antigen-specificity platform. Breadth was defined as the fraction of unique TCRs that were SARS-CoV-2-associated. Depth was defined as the fraction of total T cells that were SARS-CoV-2-associated. Using the MIRA data, each spike-specific TCR was assigned both to the spike region to which the TCR was reactive and to a CD4 or CD8 class. Log10-transformed breadth and depth values were compared by one-way ANOVA with Sidak's multiple comparisons tests. TCRdb obtained this table from immuneACCESS and retained in-frame rearrangements with V and J assigned. These tables miss some clones; where compared with another copy, unresolved V genes account for less than half of the shortfall, and the remainder is unexplained. That table supplies the V and J calls and clone size; D and trimming were determined from the DNA. The table for this sample lists 140,000 or so clones; more than 70% of them were counted only once. Roughly 1.5% of the sample is taken by the ten largest.

CDR3 length: 15 amino acids, cysteine to phenylalanine. Only the CDR3 part of the read is kept: 45 bases, read in frame from the first base. V gives up 6 bases and J gives up 0 bases, and the segment between their germline ends measures 14 bases. The germline V gene sets CDR1 to ENHRY and CDR2 to SYGVKD. In light of the paper, this sample's time point label describes: about 28 days (+/-7) after the second vaccine dose. Because spike-specific TCR depth and breadth did not differ between the two schedules, AZD1222 recipients who got a second dose at roughly 4 weeks were pooled with those who got a second dose at roughly 12 weeks. Vaccinee samples were obtained from the UK trials COV001 and COV002, which included a single-blind randomized controlled phase 2/3 trial of AZD1222 (ChAdOx1 nCoV-19) in healthy adults. For TCRbeta chain sequencing, PBMC samples were collected from trial participants at day 0 and at day 28 after the second dose.

The source of this sequence is an adult who received the AZD1222 COVID-19 vaccine. The chain couples TRBV10-3 to TRBJ1-1; the best D guess is TRBD1, with 5 bases matching. The source was peripheral blood, collected 28 days after the second AZD1222 dose. The CDR3 has the sequence CAISALTGMNTEAFF. The nucleotide sequence reads TGTGCCATCAGCGCCCTAACAGGAATGAACACTGAAGCTTTCTTT.